Presented here are 8 T cell receptor beta chains from one specimen sequenced in a study of metastatic and nonmetastatic thyroid tumors. TCRdb re-called clones from the PCR reads using MiXCR. Among fewer than 10,000 clones listed, approximately 31% were seen once. Until they underwent thyroid surgery, no patient had received any treatment. What was sequenced was adjacent normal tissue. These receptors were obtained from a female donor with papillary thyroid cancer or a benign thyroid nodule (not recorded which). Some clones in this sample may be carry-over from other donors' samples.

V and J are TRBV7-2 and TRBJ1-1; 9 bases are shared with TRBD1. With V trimmed by 4 bases and J by 11 bases, 8 bases remained unmatched. Per germline, CDR1 SGHTA and CDR2 FQGNSA. The CDR3 has 13 residues. The CDR3 coding sequence is TGTGCCAGCAGCTCTAGACGGACAGGGGAGGCTTTCTTT. Its translation is CASSSRRTGEAFF. The full variable domain, in which reference TRBV7-2 and TRBJ1-1 provide the parts outside the CDR3, is GAGVSQSPSNKVTEKGKDVELRCDPISGHTALYWYRQSLGQGLEFLIYFQGNSAPDKSGLPSDRFSAERTGGSVSTLTIQRTQQEDSAVYLCASSSRRTGEAFFGQGTRLTVV.

This clone has a handful of counts. This sequence joins TRBV28 and TRBJ1-1, with 7 nucleotides matching TRBD1. The CDR3 sequence is 16 residues long. The ends lost 7 bases at V and 3 bases at J; junction bases unmatched: 14. Germline CDR1 and CDR2: MDHEN and SYDVKM. This chain's CDR3 is CASTSPGGKSDTEAFF. CDR3 nucleotides: TGTGCCAGCACCTCACCAGGGGGTAAGTCGGACACTGAAGCTTTCTTT.

In this sample, this clone turned up a few times. CDR3 bases: TGTGCCAGCAAATCGGGCTATGGGGGCACAGATACGCAGTATTTT. Translating gives CASKSGYGGTDTQYF. The chain employs TRBV27 and TRBJ2-3; D call uncertain. This CDR3 has 15 amino acids. Trimming left V 7 bases short and J 1 base short, with 15 bases between. Per the germline V gene, CDR1 is MNHEY and CDR2 is SMNVEV (reference sequence).

The gene calls are TRBV5-1 and TRBJ2-2, with a tentative D call TRBD1 (6 bases). The CDR3 spans 16 residues. Germline CDR1 is SGHRS and CDR2 is YFSETQ. V lost 4 bases to trimming and J lost 1 base, with 14 bases between them. CDR3 loop: CASSASGQRNTGELFF. The CDR3 coding sequence is TGCGCCAGCAGCGCCTCCGGACAGCGGAACACCGGGGAGCTGTTTTTT.

The sample holds a few counts of this clone. The chain is built from TRBV6-1 and TRBJ2-7; 9 nucleotides match TRBD2. The germline gives CDR1 MNHNS, CDR2 SASEGT. Germline trimming cut 1 base from V and 4 bases from J; bases unmatched to any gene: 5. The CDR3 spans 15 residues. CDR3 amino acids: CASSEEETSGYEQYF. The CDR3 bases are TGTGCCAGCAGTGAAGAGGAGACTAGCGGATACGAGCAGTACTTC.

To note about this clone: Sequence at one end of the junction differs from germline and may be a read error. This sample includes further DNA sequences coding for the same CDR3. The rearrangement uses TRBV6-1 and TRBJ1-1, with TRBD1 as a possible D gene (6 bases). Germline V gene data show CDR1 as MNHNS and CDR2 as SASEGT. The CDR3 runs to 14 residues. In DNA, the CDR3 is TGTGCCAGCAGAGTGGACAGTTGGAACACTGAAGCTTTTTTT. Amino acid sequence: CASRVDSWNTEAFF.

The chain carries TRBV11-3 and TRBJ2-1; D is ambiguous. This CDR3 has 13 amino acids. CDR1 and CDR2 (germline): SGHNT, YENEEA. V lost 1 base and J lost 7, with 8 bases in between. As DNA, the CDR3 is TGTGCCAGCAGCTTAGGGTTCGGAAATGAGCAGTTCTTC. This gives the protein CASSLGFGNEQFF.

As to this clone: At one end the junction does not follow the germline gene, possibly because of a read error. V gene TRBV5-5 combines with J gene TRBJ2-5; 11 bases are shared with TRBD1. This CDR3 spans 15 amino acids. The germline V gene encodes CDR1 SGHKS and CDR2 YYEKEE (reference sequence). The CDR3 DNA reads TGTACCAGCAAAAACTCCGGGACAGGGGGAGAGACCAAGTACTTC. Translating gives CTSKNSGTGGETKYF.